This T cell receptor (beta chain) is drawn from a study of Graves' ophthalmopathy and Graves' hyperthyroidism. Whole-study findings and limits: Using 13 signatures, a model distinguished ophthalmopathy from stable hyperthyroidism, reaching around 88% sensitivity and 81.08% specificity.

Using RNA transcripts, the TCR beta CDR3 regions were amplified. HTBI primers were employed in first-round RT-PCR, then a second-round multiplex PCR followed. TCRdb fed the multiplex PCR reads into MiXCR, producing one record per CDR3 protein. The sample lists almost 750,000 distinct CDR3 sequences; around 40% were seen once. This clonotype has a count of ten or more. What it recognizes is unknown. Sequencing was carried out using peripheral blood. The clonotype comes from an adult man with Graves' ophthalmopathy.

CDR3 nucleotide sequence: TGCAGTGCTAAGGAGGTCAGGGGATCACCCCTCCACTTT. This encodes CSAKEVRGSPLHF. V is TRBV20-1 and J is TRBJ1-6, with a weak D call TRBD1 (6 bases). Trimming stripped 4 bases from V and 10 bases from J, with 14 bases between. The germline V gene has CDR1 DFQATT and CDR2 SNEGSKA (reference sequence). The length of the CDR3 is 13 residues.